Below, 24 T cell receptor beta chains from the same sample are listed, as sequenced in a study of blood T cell dynamics during melanoma immunotherapy. Regarding time point: pre-treatment baseline. Some clones are missing from TCRdb's copy, which holds only in-frame ones; the method was immunoSEQ multiplex PCR. Seen here are 15,000 to 20,000 clones, roughly nine tenths observed once, and the top ten hold about 1.8%. The starting material was blood, obtained from a patient treated with checkpoint blockade. The receptors derive from a human donor with melanoma.

The V gene is TRBV6-5, the J gene TRBJ1-1; a weak D match, TRBD1 (5 bases). Trimming stripped 7 bases from V and 6 bases from J, with 15 bases between. The CDR3 spans 13 residues. Germline CDR1 is MNHEY and CDR2 is SVGAGI. DNA of the CDR3: TGTGCCAGCACCTCCCCGGGGGGGGCTGAAGCTTTCTTT. Encoded protein: CASTSPGGAEAFF.

V and J are TRBV29-1 and TRBJ2-1, with D tentatively TRBD2 (6 bases). CDR1 SQVTM and CDR2 ANQGSEA come from the germline V gene. The CDR3 contains 15 residues. V gave up 5 bases and J gave up 0 bases, with 14 bases separating them. The CDR3 DNA is TGCAGCGTTCCCAGGGACTTTAGCTCCTACAATGAGCAGTTCTTC. Its protein is CSVPRDFSSYNEQFF.

This CDR3 reads CASSLNQGARANYGYTF. The DNA of the CDR3 is TGTGCCAGCAGCTTAAACCAAGGGGCGCGAGCTAACTATGGCTACACCTTC. J is TRBJ1-2 and V is TRBV11-2; D is perhaps TRBD1 (5 bases). The V end lost 2 bases, the J end lost 0 bases, and 16 bases lay between the germline ends. Germline CDR1 is SGHAT and CDR2 is FQNNGV. The CDR3 spans 17 residues.

The rearrangement uses TRBV7-9 and TRBJ2-7; D uncertain. Germline V CDR1 and CDR2: SEHNR, FQNEAQ (reference sequence). The length of the CDR3 is 14 residues. V lost 5 bases and J lost 3, with 14 bases in between. The CDR3 region is CASSRPGPNYEQYF. The CDR3 nucleotides are TGTGCCAGCAGCCGACCTGGACCCAACTACGAGCAGTACTTC.

The V and J genes are TRBV29-1 and TRBJ1-4, with unresolved D. The ends were cut back, 3 bases at V and 5 bases at J, with 10 bases in the middle. The CDR3 has 13 amino acids. Germline loops: CDR1 SQVTM, CDR2 ANQGSEA. CDR3: CSVDGQQNEKLFF. Here the CDR3 DNA reads TGCAGCGTTGATGGGCAGCAAAATGAAAAACTGTTTTTT.

This chain connects TRBV7-9 to TRBJ2-7, with 10 bases aligning to TRBD2. The CDR3 runs 16 residues. Germline V gene lookup returns CDR1 SEHNR and CDR2 FQNEAQ (reference sequence). J lost 1 base, V lost 10 bases, and 13 bases had no gene match. This CDR3 is CAIASSLTSGSYEQYF. The CDR3 DNA is TGTGCCATTGCGTCCAGCTTGACTAGCGGGTCCTACGAGCAGTACTTC.

Here the CDR3 reads CASRRTSGVNQGEQFF. As DNA, the CDR3 is TGTGCCAGCAGACGGACTAGCGGGGTTAACCAGGGTGAGCAGTTCTTC. V and J are TRBV19 and TRBJ2-1; TRBD2 aligns across 12 bases. There are 16 residues in the CDR3. Germline CDR1 and CDR2: LNHDA and SQIVND (reference sequence). V was clipped by 9 bases and J by 9 bases; unmatched bases: 15.

This chain links TRBV4-2 with TRBJ1-1, with D unresolved. CDR3 length equals 16 residues. CDR1 is LGHNA and CDR2 is YNFKEQ in the germline V gene. V was trimmed by 1 base and J by 0 bases, leaving 12 bases between them. CDR3 sequence: CASSQASQTLNTEAFF. In nucleotides, the CDR3 is TGTGCCAGCAGCCAAGCGTCACAGACCCTGAACACTGAAGCTTTCTTT.

This chain connects TRBV18 to TRBJ1-1, with unresolved D. Per germline, CDR1 KGHSH and CDR2 LQKENI. The CDR3 covers 15 residues. Trimming removed 2 bases at V and 0 bases at J, with 10 bases between. CDR3 nucleotide sequence: TGTGCCAGCTCACCAGGAGAGGGAATGAACACTGAAGCTTTCTTT. It encodes CASSPGEGMNTEAFF.

Concerning this clone itself: Other DNA sequences from this sample encode an identical CDR3 as well. The chain is built from TRBV5-6 and TRBJ1-2; 8 bases map to TRBD1. The CDR3 is 16 residues long. The V and J ends lost 7 bases and 6 bases, in that order; junction bases with no gene match: 17. Germline-derived CDR1 and CDR2 are SGHDT and YYEEEE. CDR3 protein: CASALQGGGRGDGYTF. CDR3 bases: TGTGCCAGCGCCTTACAGGGGGGCGGGCGCGGGGATGGCTACACCTTC.

The genes are TRBV18 and TRBJ2-5; 14 positions match TRBD2. There are 17 residues in the CDR3. V lost 6 bases, J lost 2 bases, and 8 bases stayed unmatched. Germline V lookup: CDR1 KGHSH, CDR2 LQKENI. CDR3 sequence reads: CASSIEGLAGVQETQYF. CDR3 coding DNA: TGTGCCAGCTCCATAGAGGGACTAGCGGGAGTTCAAGAGACCCAGTACTTC.

V usage is TRBV7-7 and J usage is TRBJ2-1; TRBD2 matches 9 bases. Per the germline V gene, CDR1 is SSHAT and CDR2 is FNYEAQ (reference sequence). The CDR3 covers 16 residues. The V and J ends lost 5 bases and 4 bases, in that order; junction bases with no gene match: 9. The CDR3 DNA follows: TGTGCCAGCAGCCTCTCCCCTAGCGGGGCATACAATGAGCAGTTCTTC. Residues: CASSLSPSGAYNEQFF.

This clone appeared a few times. The DNA of the CDR3 is TGTGCCAGCAGCCCCGTTCCGGAGGATCAGCCCCAGCATTTT. Its translation is CASSPVPEDQPQHF. The J gene is TRBJ1-5, the V gene TRBV7-8; D is undetermined. With 5 bases removed from V and 5 bases from J, the gap between germline ends came to 13 bases. The germline V gene encodes CDR1 SGHVS and CDR2 FQNEAQ. The CDR3 runs 14 residues.

This chain uses TRBV5-1 with TRBJ1-1, with D hard to call. Germline V gives CDR1 SGHRS, CDR2 YFSETQ. V was cut by 3 bases and J by 0 bases, with 12 bases left in between. The CDR3 runs to 15 residues. The CDR3 loop reads CASSWTGGLNTEAFF. CDR3 nucleotides: TGCGCCAGCAGCTGGACGGGAGGGCTGAACACTGAAGCTTTCTTT.

The V call is TRBV19, the J call TRBJ1-1; 7 bases agree with TRBD1. This CDR3 comprises 14 residues. Germline V gene data show CDR1 as LNHDA and CDR2 as SQIVND (reference sequence). Germline trimming cut 5 bases from V and 3 bases from J; bases unmatched to any gene: 6. The CDR3 reads CASSVMTGHTEAFF. The CDR3 region has the DNA TGTGCCAGTAGTGTTATGACAGGGCACACTGAAGCTTTCTTT.

CDR3 bases: TGTGCCAGTAGTATAGACCCAGGGGACCCCACAGATACGCAGTATTTT. This sequence encodes CASSIDPGDPTDTQYF. J is TRBJ2-3 and V is TRBV19; D might be TRBD1 (6 bases). The CDR3 sequence is 16 residues long. CDR1 and CDR2 from the germline V gene are LNHDA and SQIVND (reference sequence). Deletions cut 0 bases from V and 2 bases from J, with 12 bases between.

The chain is built from TRBV5-1 and TRBJ1-2; D is uncertain. Trimming took 2 bases from V and 3 from J, leaving 8 bases between them. CDR1 and CDR2 from the germline V gene are SGHRS and YFSETQ. This CDR3 has 13 amino acids. The CDR3 region is CASSFIVDYGYTF. CDR3 nucleotide sequence: TGCGCCAGCAGCTTTATCGTGGACTATGGCTACACCTTC.

The chain joins TRBV9 to TRBJ1-1; 9 bases match TRBD1. Per germline, CDR1 SGDLS and CDR2 YYNGEE. The ends lost 4 bases at V and 3 bases at J; junction bases unmatched: 10. This CDR3 comprises 16 residues. CDR3 region: CASSPVPQGAYTEAFF. The CDR3 nucleotides are TGTGCCAGCAGCCCCGTCCCACAGGGGGCGTACACTGAAGCTTTCTTT.

V usage is TRBV29-1 and J usage is TRBJ2-3; possible D gene TRBD1, 5 bases. Germline CDR1 and CDR2: SQVTM and ANQGSEA. The CDR3 length is 12 residues. V was clipped by 4 bases and J by 5 bases, with 10 bases between them. In nucleotides, the CDR3 is TGCAGCGTTGGACGGCAGGGAGATACGCAGTATTTT. Translated: CSVGRQGDTQYF.

The chain employs TRBV4-1 and TRBJ1-3; possible D gene TRBD1, 5 bases. The CDR3 is made up of 17 amino acids. The germline gives CDR1 MGHRA, CDR2 YSYEKL. Trimming pared 1 base from V and 5 bases from J, leaving 18 bases between. CDR3 in amino acids: CASSQVPTSQGRNTIYF. In DNA, the CDR3 is TGCGCCAGCAGCCAAGTCCCCACCTCGCAGGGTAGAAACACCATATATTTT.

On this clone itself: The same CDR3 can be traced to other DNA sequences in this sample. This chain uses TRBV9 with TRBJ2-1; maybe TRBD1 (6 bases). Trimming stripped 0 bases from V and 0 bases from J, with 7 bases between. Looked up from germline, CDR1 is SGDLS and CDR2 is YYNGEE. The CDR3 is 15 amino acids. CDR3 DNA sequence: TGTGCCAGCAGCGTAGGAGGGGGCTCCTACAATGAGCAGTTCTTC. Translation: CASSVGGGSYNEQFF.

The rearrangement links TRBV18 to TRBJ2-7; D uncertain. Germline CDR1 and CDR2: KGHSH and LQKENI. V lost 0 bases, J lost 2 bases, and 11 bases lay in between. This CDR3 has 15 amino acids. Written as DNA, the CDR3 is TGTGCCAGCTCACCACCGTCAAACGGTCCCTACGAGCAGTACTTC. This encodes CASSPPSNGPYEQYF.

The V call is TRBV7-9, the J call TRBJ1-2, with a weak D call TRBD1 (5 bases). Germline V gene data show CDR1 as SEHNR and CDR2 as FQNEAQ (reference sequence). The length of the CDR3 is 15 residues. Trimming removed 1 base at V and 8 bases at J, with 17 bases between. The CDR3 DNA is TGTGCCAGCAGCTTAGGGCCCAGCACCGCAGGGGGCTACACCTTC. Translation gives CASSLGPSTAGGYTF.

This chain uses TRBV6-5 with TRBJ2-1; 7 nucleotides agree with TRBD1. From germline, CDR1 is MNHEY and CDR2 SVGAGI. This CDR3 region has 14 residues. V shed 10 bases and J 2 bases; nucleotides not matched to a gene: 8. For the CDR3, the DNA is TGTGCCACTACCCTGACAGGGACCTACAATGAGCAGTTCTTC. Residues: CATTLTGTYNEQFF.